This T cell receptor (beta chain) was recorded in a study of metastatic and nonmetastatic thyroid tumors (dated by TCRdb to 2019 to 2021). In terms of the full investigation: The researchers compared repertoires between peripheral blood samples and tumor or nodule tissue samples from patients with malignant or benign thyroid disease.

Libraries were prepared through PCR. The listed sequencing device is Illumina HiSeq 4000. High-throughput sequencing was used to profile the TCR beta-chain CDR3 region of each patient. The authors' analysis ran thus. The researchers built a classifier to tell apart papillary thyroid cancer patients with distant metastasis, based on CDR3 differences among clinicopathological groups. The Shannon index was used to assess repertoire diversity, and the Morisita-Horn index was used to assess tumor-blood repertoire similarity. Through fastp at Q25 and MiXCR, TCRdb rebuilt clones from the public reads, retaining in-frame beta chains. TCRdb's processing, not the authors' own work, is the source of the V and J calls. In all, the sample holds roughly 15,000 clones, and over 20% of those were seen once. The leading ten clones occupy under 10% of the sample. The investigation overall reported the following: TCR beta diversity was reported as significantly higher in malignant tumors than in benign nodules, in both blood and tumor samples.

From the cysteine up to the phenylalanine, the CDR3 has a length of 13 residues. Only the CDR3 region is kept as DNA, spanning 39 bases read in frame from base 1. V and J are trimmed by 3 bases and 5 bases, and the gene matches miss 2 bases of the junction. From the germline V gene, CDR1 is SGDLS and CDR2 is YYNGEE. No patient had received any treatment before thyroid surgery. Using T-cell receptor beta sequencing, the study looked back at clinical samples from patients collected from the early 2010s to the late 2010s. This clone was seen repeatedly, ten times or more. No antigen is known for it. One base away there is no much larger clone; base qualities are not given.

The sample was tumor tissue. This clonotype originated in a female donor with papillary thyroid cancer or a benign thyroid nodule (not recorded which). Some clones in this sample may be carry-over from other donors' samples. The chain is encoded by TRBV9 joined to TRBJ1-2; 9 bases in between match TRBD1. Here is the DNA: TGTGCCAGCAGCGCACAGGGGGCGTATGGCTACACCTTC. Its protein product is CASSAQGAYGYTF.